These 13 T cell receptor beta chains came from one sample sequenced in a study of beta chain features in type 1 diabetes. The entirety of the isolated RNA underwent reverse transcription, so expressed TCRB transcripts were sequenced. Produced via immunoSEQ multiplex PCR; TCRdb's table is partial and in-frame only. The table records 200,000 to 250,000 clones, roughly 15% of them present only once. Sequencing was done on a sample of naive CD4+ T cells from blood. Receptor source: a woman aged 40-49 years in good health.

This clone appeared a few times. V gene TRBV6-5 combines with J gene TRBJ2-7; 8 bases fit TRBD2. Trimming at V came to 4 bases and at J to 2 bases, leaving 7 bases not matched to a gene. Germline assignment: CDR1 MNHEY and CDR2 SVGAGI. This CDR3 contains 15 residues. CDR3: CASSSTGGTTYEQYF. Here the CDR3 DNA reads TGTGCCAGCAGTTCAACGGGGGGGACAACCTACGAGCAGTACTTC.

A word on this clone: This may be a read error: a much more frequent sequence differs by one nucleotide. This CDR3 reads CASSYDRVNEKLFF. The CDR3 DNA follows: TGTGCCAGCAGTTACGACAGGGTTAATGAAAAACTGTTTTTT. The chain uses TRBV6-5 and TRBJ1-4, with 7 nucleotides matching TRBD1. Germline loops: CDR1 MNHEY, CDR2 SVGAGI. CDR3 length equals 14 residues. V gave up 2 bases and J gave up 4 bases; unmatched junction bases: 1.

The V and J genes are TRBV6-6 and TRBJ1-5; no reliable D call. This CDR3 has 15 residues. CDR1 is MNHNY, CDR2 SVGAGI, per germline (reference sequence). V gave up 0 bases and J gave up 7 bases, with 13 bases separating them. CDR3 in amino acids: CASSYSRREEQPQHF. CDR3 in DNA: TGTGCCAGCAGTTACTCTAGACGGGAAGAACAGCCCCAGCATTTT.

In its sample, this clone was seen a few times. The rearrangement uses TRBV5-1 and TRBJ2-2; 9 positions match TRBD1. This CDR3 spans 14 amino acids. V dropped 3 bases and J dropped 7; count of bases not matched to a gene: 4. CDR1 and CDR2 (germline): SGHRS, YFSETQ. The CDR3 spells CASSWDRERGELFF. CDR3 coding DNA: TGCGCCAGCAGCTGGGACAGGGAGCGCGGGGAGCTGTTTTTT.

This clone was picked up a small number of times. This chain uses TRBV5-1 with TRBJ2-3; 12 bases align to TRBD2. The germline gives CDR1 SGHRS, CDR2 YFSETQ. The CDR3 sequence is 17 residues long. Trimming took 4 bases from V and 3 from J; bases not matched to a gene: 9. This CDR3 is CASSGAGTSGPTDTQYF. The CDR3 coding sequence is TGCGCCAGCAGCGGAGCCGGGACTAGCGGGCCTACAGATACGCAGTATTTT.

The V call is TRBV7-2, the J call TRBJ1-1; possible D gene TRBD1, 5 bases. V dropped 3 bases and J dropped 3 bases, with 11 bases sitting between them. Per the germline V gene, CDR1 is SGHTA and CDR2 is FQGNSA. This CDR3 region has 14 residues. The CDR3 here is CASSFQGPDTEAFF. DNA of the CDR3: TGTGCCAGCAGCTTCCAGGGTCCAGACACTGAAGCTTTCTTT.

This clone turned up a few times. V gene TRBV18 combines with J gene TRBJ1-1, with 8 nucleotides matching TRBD1. This CDR3 is 14 amino acids long. The germline gives CDR1 KGHSH, CDR2 LQKENI. V lost 6 bases to trimming and J lost 4 bases; unmatched junction nucleotides: 7. CDR3 nucleotides: TGTGCCAGCTCCCGGGACAGGTGGGGCACTGAAGCTTTCTTT. Translating gives CASSRDRWGTEAFF.

This clone appeared a few times. The rearrangement uses TRBV15 and TRBJ2-7, with D perhaps TRBD2 (5 bases). V lost 1 base, J lost 0 bases, and 13 bases lay in between. Looked up from germline, CDR1 is LNHNV and CDR2 is YYDKDF (reference sequence). The CDR3 has 16 amino acids. CDR3 protein: CATSRVPPGSSYEQYF. The CDR3 DNA is TGTGCCACCAGCAGAGTCCCCCCGGGAAGCTCCTACGAGCAGTACTTC.

V is TRBV5-1 and J is TRBJ2-3, with unresolved D. Trimming left V 4 bases short and J 3 bases short, with 9 bases between. CDR1 SGHRS and CDR2 YFSETQ come from the germline V gene. The CDR3 sequence is 13 residues long. CDR3 amino acids: CASSRDNTDTQYF. In DNA, the CDR3 is TGCGCCAGCAGCCGAGATAATACAGATACGCAGTATTTT.

CDR3 sequence reads: CASSQGGEVAGSEQYF. Written as DNA, the CDR3 is TGCGCCAGCAGCCAAGGAGGCGAGGTAGCGGGGAGTGAGCAGTACTTC. This chain links TRBV4-3 with TRBJ2-5; 8 positions match TRBD2. CDR1 LGHNA and CDR2 YSLEER come from the germline V gene. This CDR3 contains 16 residues. V was clipped by 1 base and J by 11 bases; unmatched bases: 15.

This clone was picked up a small number of times. The chain is built from TRBV18 and TRBJ1-5; D not resolved. The CDR3 loop spans 15 amino acids. V was pared by 2 bases and J by 5 bases, with 13 bases between. Looked up from germline, CDR1 is KGHSH and CDR2 is LQKENI. The CDR3 nucleotides read TGTGCCAGCTCACCATTTGAGACGAGGGATCAGCCCCAGCATTTT. It is translated as CASSPFETRDQPQHF.

This chain's CDR3 is CASSPAGSSYEQYF. The CDR3 coding sequence is TGTGCCAGCAGCCCAGCAGGGTCGTCCTACGAGCAGTACTTC. The gene calls are TRBV7-2 and TRBJ2-7; tentatively, D is TRBD1 (5 bases). CDR1 and CDR2 (germline): SGHTA, FQGNSA. There are 14 residues in the CDR3. The V end was cut by 5 bases, the J end by 1 base, with 12 bases between.

This clone showed up just a few times. This chain connects TRBV7-9 to TRBJ2-3; 11 bases align to TRBD2. The V segment lost 1 base and the J segment 2 bases; nucleotides outside the gene matches: 8. Germline lookup yields CDR1 SEHNR and CDR2 FQNEAQ (reference sequence). The length of the CDR3 is 18 residues. The CDR3 region is CASSLGNPGLADTDTQYF. Here the CDR3 DNA reads TGTGCCAGCAGCTTAGGAAATCCGGGACTAGCGGACACAGATACGCAGTATTTT.